The text below deals with one T cell receptor beta chain. Original methodology: Reference gene primer amplification gave estimated nucleated cell counts. Clones were sequenced by immunoSEQ multiplex PCR, and TCRdb holds only the in-frame ones, with some missing. V and J calls and clone size come straight from that table; D and trimming were deduced from the DNA. This sample carries roughly 49,000 clones, about 89% of them seen once, and the ten largest clones take about 25%. The data stem from a study of blood T cell repertoires in COVID-19. Sequencing was carried out using peripheral blood. This receptor was taken from a human donor in a cohort sampled during active COVID-19.

The CDR3 loop reads CASSLEFRDSQETQYF. The CDR3, as DNA: TGCGCCAGCAGCTTGGAATTCCGGGACAGCCAAGAGACCCAGTACTTC. V is TRBV5-1 and J is TRBJ2-5; TRBD1 aligns across 7 bases. CDR3 size: 16 residues. With 0 bases clipped from V and 1 base from J, the junction kept 6 bases outside the gene matches. Germline V CDR1 and CDR2: SGHRS, YFSETQ.